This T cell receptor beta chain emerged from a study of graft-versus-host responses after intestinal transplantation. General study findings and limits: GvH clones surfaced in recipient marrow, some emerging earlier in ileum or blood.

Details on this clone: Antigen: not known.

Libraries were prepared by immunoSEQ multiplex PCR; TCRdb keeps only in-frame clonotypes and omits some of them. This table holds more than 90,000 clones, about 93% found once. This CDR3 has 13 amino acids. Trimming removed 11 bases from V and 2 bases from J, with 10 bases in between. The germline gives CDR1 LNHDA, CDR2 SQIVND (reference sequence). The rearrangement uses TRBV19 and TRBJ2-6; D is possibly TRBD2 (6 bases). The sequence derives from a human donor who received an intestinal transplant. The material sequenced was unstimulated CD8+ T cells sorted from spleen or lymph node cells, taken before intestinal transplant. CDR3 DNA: TGTGCCTGCGGAGGGACTGGGGCCAACGTCCTGACTTTC. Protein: CACGGTGANVLTF.